A selection of T cell receptor beta chains follows, all from one sample in a study of T cell changes during pregnancy in multiple sclerosis. TCRdb's table, derived via immunoSEQ multiplex PCR, lists solely in-frame clones and lacks some. The sample consists of over 40,000 clones, about 87% of them appearing once. The input for sequencing was CD4+ T cells from peripheral blood mononuclear cells, taken in the second trimester of pregnancy. The origin of the receptors is a female donor with multiple sclerosis, enrolled in a pregnancy study. Both conserved end residues are part of each CDR3. A D gene is named only where the DNA matches it firmly.

d_call | j_call | v_call | cdr3_aa
TRBD2 | TRBJ2-1 | TRBV5-6 | CASSHGRTSGRTAYNEQFF
- | TRBJ2-3 | TRBV25-1 | CASSEAPPIIPDTQYF
TRBD1 | TRBJ2-5 | TRBV23-1 | CASSPWDRGSETQYF
- | TRBJ2-3 | TRBV7-2 | CASSLAGGNTDTQYF
TRBD2 | TRBJ2-5 | TRBV19 | CATLGGVQETQYF
- | TRBJ2-2 | TRBV5-1 | CASSLGARAAGELFF
TRBD2 | TRBJ2-5 | TRBV27 | CASRPRGNSGRTQETQYF
TRBD1 | TRBJ2-7 | TRBV20-1 | CSALTGVEQYF
TRBD1 | TRBJ2-2 | TRBV28 | CASSRNGQGTGELFF
TRBD1 | TRBJ1-2 | TRBV6-1 | CASSELSGTGSGYTF
- | TRBJ2-3 | TRBV18 | CASSPPGRGSTDTQYF
TRBD1 | TRBJ1-2 | TRBV7-9 | CASSLVDRANPNYGYTF
- | TRBJ2-2 | TRBV19 | CASSSQGPPNTGELFF
TRBD2 | TRBJ2-3 | TRBV2 | CASSEALTSGSRDTQYF
TRBD2 | TRBJ2-2 | TRBV28 | CASSPGLATGELFF
TRBD1 | TRBJ1-2 | TRBV6-5 | CASRDDRGTWYGYTF
- | TRBJ2-7 | TRBV28 | CASSPTESRVSYEQYF
- | TRBJ2-1 | TRBV6-1 | CASSTGLYNEQFF
- | TRBJ2-1 | TRBV6-1 | CASSVFLAEQFF
TRBD1 | TRBJ2-1 | TRBV11-1 | CASSPRDREDNEQFF
TRBD1 | TRBJ1-2 | TRBV2 | CASRWDRMNPGGYTF
TRBD2 | TRBJ2-1 | TRBV5-6 | CASGTGTRRDNEQFF
- | TRBJ2-1 | TRBV19 | CASTSLNEQFF
TRBD1 | TRBJ1-5 | TRBV7-2 | CASSVRGQQPQHF
TRBD1 | TRBJ1-5 | TRBV7-9 | CASSGTGIGQPQHF
- | TRBJ1-1 | TRBV5-1 | CASSPRPTGLNTEAFF
TRBD2 | TRBJ2-2 | TRBV19 | CASSTLAGGVGELFF
- | TRBJ2-1 | TRBV6-5 | CASRFDRYNEQFF
- | TRBJ1-1 | TRBV5-6 | CASSPPRAMNTEAFF
- | TRBJ2-7 | TRBV28 | CATNPPGASYEQYF
- | TRBJ1-1 | TRBV29-1 | CSVDRVKAEAFF
- | TRBJ2-1 | TRBV28 | CASSDYYNEQFF
- | TRBJ1-6 | TRBV15 | CATGGNSPLHF
- | TRBJ1-4 | TRBV6-6 | CASSYTQGGEKLFF
TRBD2 | TRBJ2-1 | TRBV27 | CASSLWTAGVSYNEQFF
- | TRBJ2-2 | TRBV18 | CASSPLWGRITGELFF
- | TRBJ2-7 | TRBV15 | CATSRVGATYEQYF
TRBD2 | TRBJ2-7 | TRBV4-1 | CASSPISTSGRAEQYF
TRBD2 | TRBJ2-1 | TRBV30 | CAWSGGRAFDYNEQFF
TRBD1 | TRBJ2-1 | TRBV29-1 | CSAMGQRNEQFF
- | TRBJ2-1 | TRBV29-1 | CSTKRNRDEQFF
TRBD2 | TRBJ2-2 | TRBV2 | CASRDPGTSGSIGELFF